These 3 T cell receptor beta chains share one sample of origin, sequenced in a study of control samples from healthy donors and cancer patients. TCRdb keeps only in-frame clones here, not all; method: immunoSEQ multiplex PCR. This table has under 110,000 clones, more than 85% appearing once. Sequencing was carried out using blood. Every receptor here comes from a man aged 30-40 years in good health.

V is TRBV6-5 and J is TRBJ2-7; TRBD1 aligns across 9 bases. Trimming at V came to 6 bases and at J to 0 bases, leaving 3 bases not matched to a gene. The germline V gene encodes CDR1 MNHEY and CDR2 SVGAGI. The CDR3 totals 14 residues. The CDR3 DNA sequence: TGTGCCAGCAGCGACAGGGGGTACTCCTACGAGCAGTACGTC. Translation gives CASSDRGYSYEQYV.

The chain recombines TRBV15 with TRBJ1-2; 9 bases line up with TRBD1. This CDR3 has 16 residues. The germline gives CDR1 LNHNV, CDR2 YYDKDF (reference sequence). Germline trimming cut 1 base from V and 8 bases from J; bases unmatched to any gene: 11. In DNA, the CDR3 is TGTGCCACCAGCAGAGTTGCGACAGGGGGGAGGACGGGCTACACCTTC. Protein product: CATSRVATGGRTGYTF.

The CDR3 loop reads CASSLRGSGANVLTF. In nucleotides, the CDR3 is TGTGCCAGCAGTTTAAGGGGCTCTGGGGCCAACGTCCTGACTTTC. The chain carries TRBV28 and TRBJ2-6; tentatively, D is TRBD1 (5 bases). Trimming pared 2 bases from V and 0 bases from J, leaving 5 bases between. CDR3 length equals 15 residues. Germline CDR1 reads MDHEN; CDR2 reads SYDVKM.